The 21 T cell receptor beta chains presented below share a single source sample, sequenced in a study of PD-1 blockade in classical Hodgkin lymphoma. Brentuximab vedotin exposure varied, and every patient relapsed after autologous stem cell transplantation. Here immunoSEQ multiplex PCR was the method, and the copy in TCRdb shows in-frame clones only, minus some. The sample contains 90,000 to 100,000 clones, 80% to 90% of which appear only once. The sequencing here drew on peripheral blood mononuclear cells (PBMCs), taken before the second cycle of nivolumab. These receptors all stem from a human donor with classical Hodgkin lymphoma.

V is TRBV5-1 and J is TRBJ2-7, with 12 nucleotides matching TRBD2. CDR1 and CDR2 from the germline V gene are SGHRS and YFSETQ. Trimming took 0 bases from V and 8 from J; bases not matched to a gene: 6. CDR3 size: 15 residues. The CDR3 spells CASSLDLAGGPQQYF. In nucleotides, the CDR3 is TGCGCCAGCAGCTTGGATCTAGCGGGAGGGCCGCAGCAGTACTTC.

The V call is TRBV7-9, the J call TRBJ2-7; 7 positions match TRBD1. Germline CDR1 SEHNR, CDR2 FQNEAQ (reference sequence). The ends lost 5 bases at V and 7 bases at J; junction bases unmatched: 5. The CDR3 extends over 12 amino acids. CDR3 in DNA: TGTGCCAGCAGCATCACAGGGGTGGAGCAGTACTTC. Residues: CASSITGVEQYF.

This chain connects TRBV30 to TRBJ2-5; D might be TRBD1 or TRBD2, each matching 5 bases. Germline V gene data show CDR1 as GTSNPN and CDR2 as SVGIG (reference sequence). The CDR3 extends over 12 amino acids. Trimming cost V 4 bases and J 7 bases, with 13 bases left between them. The CDR3 DNA is TGTGCCTGGAATCGTGAGAGGGGGACCCAGTACTTC. As protein: CAWNRERGTQYF.

The chain links TRBV7-9 to TRBJ1-2, with D perhaps matching TRBD1 (5 bases). Germline V lookup: CDR1 SEHNR, CDR2 FQNEAQ (reference sequence). Trimming left V 0 bases short and J 8 bases short, with 13 bases between. This CDR3 is built from 14 residues. CDR3 residues: CASSLARTNRGYTF. The CDR3 region has the DNA TGTGCCAGCAGCTTAGCGAGGACAAATCGGGGCTACACCTTC.

This clone has only one observation. CDR3 protein: CASSPYGTFATNEKLFF. DNA of the CDR3: TGTGCCAGTAGTCCCTACGGGACTTTTGCAACTAATGAAAAACTGTTTTTT. The gene calls are TRBV19 and TRBJ1-4; the D gene is possibly TRBD1 (5 bases). Trimming took off 5 bases at V and 0 bases at J, with 16 bases between the two ends. This CDR3 region has 17 residues. Per the germline V gene, CDR1 is LNHDA and CDR2 is SQIVND (reference sequence).

The rearrangement links TRBV4-1 to TRBJ2-7; 10 nucleotides agree with TRBD1. Germline V gene data show CDR1 as MGHRA and CDR2 as YSYEKL. The CDR3 runs 15 residues. Unmatched junction bases numbered 5, after V lost 5 bases and J lost 1 base. The CDR3, as DNA: TGCGCCAGCAGCTCCGGGACAGGGGCTTCCTACGAGCAGTACTTC. Translating it yields CASSSGTGASYEQYF.

V gene TRBV4-2 combines with J gene TRBJ2-3; D unresolved. In germline, CDR1 is LGHNA, CDR2 YNFKEQ. The ends were cut back, 4 bases at V and 0 bases at J, with 11 bases in the middle. The CDR3 sequence is 15 residues long. CDR3 protein: CASSLTRLSTDTQYF. In DNA form, the CDR3 reads TGTGCCAGCAGCCTTACCCGCCTGAGCACAGATACGCAGTATTTT.

The chain joins TRBV19 to TRBJ2-4; 7 positions agree with TRBD2. CDR3 length: 14 residues. The V gene's germline CDR1 is LNHDA and CDR2 SQIVND (reference sequence). The trim removed 1 base at V and 10 bases at J, leaving 7 bases unmatched. DNA for the CDR3: TGTGCCAGTAGTATAGGGACTAGTCCCCTTATTCAGTACTTC. It yields the protein CASSIGTSPLIQYF.

The chain links TRBV5-1 to TRBJ2-2; 10 nucleotides align to TRBD2. Germline loops: CDR1 SGHRS, CDR2 YFSETQ. This CDR3 spans 19 amino acids. Trimming at V came to 0 bases and at J to 3 bases, leaving 11 bases not matched to a gene. Written as DNA, the CDR3 is TGCGCCAGCAGCTTGGAGGGCTTCCATGGACTAGCGGACACCGGGGAGCTGTTTTTT. This translates into CASSLEGFHGLADTGELFF.

The CDR3 DNA follows: TGTGCCAGCCACGAGGGAGGAGTCTACGAGCAGTACTTC. Protein product: CASHEGGVYEQYF. The rearrangement links TRBV28 to TRBJ2-7; a weak D match, TRBD2 (6 bases). Per germline, CDR1 MDHEN and CDR2 SYDVKM. The CDR3 runs 13 residues. With 8 bases removed from V and 3 bases from J, the gap between germline ends came to 14 bases.

This clone was recorded a few times. The V call is TRBV15, the J call TRBJ2-2, with D perhaps matching TRBD1 (5 bases). V was clipped by 5 bases and J by 6 bases, with 22 bases between them. This CDR3 has 17 residues. Germline V lookup: CDR1 LNHNV, CDR2 YYDKDF (reference sequence). DNA for the CDR3: TGTGCCACCAGCCGAGCGCCGGTCCAGGGTGTGCCCGGGGAGCTGTTTTTT. Translation gives CATSRAPVQGVPGELFF.

The chain employs TRBV7-3 and TRBJ2-3, with TRBD2 matching over 8 bases. Germline assignment: CDR1 SGHTA and CDR2 FQGTGA. Trimming removed 5 bases from V and 6 bases from J; junction bases left unmatched: 13. The CDR3 is made up of 16 amino acids. Here the CDR3 DNA reads TGTGCCAGCAGCCCCAATCCCGGGACTAGGGCGGATACGCAGTATTTT. It yields the protein CASSPNPGTRADTQYF. The full variable domain, in which reference TRBV7-3 and TRBJ2-3 provide the parts outside the CDR3, is GAGVSQTPSNKVTEKGKYVELRCDPISGHTALYWYRQSLGQGPEFLIYFQGTGAADDSGLPNDRFFAVRPEGSVSTLKIQRTERGDSAVYLCASSPNPGTRADTQYFGPGTRLTVL.

The genes are TRBV29-1 and TRBJ1-2; D not resolved. Trimming took 5 bases from V and 6 from J, leaving 10 bases between them. The CDR3 sequence is 11 residues long. CDR1 SQVTM and CDR2 ANQGSEA come from the germline V gene. CDR3 residues: CSVRGRNGYTF. The DNA of the CDR3 is TGCAGCGTTCGAGGCAGGAATGGCTACACCTTC.

J is TRBJ2-4 and V is TRBV29-1; D is unresolved. Per the germline V gene, CDR1 is SQVTM and CDR2 is ANQGSEA. CDR3 length equals 14 residues. V lost 0 bases, J lost 0 bases, and 6 bases lay in between. The CDR3 spells CSVEEMRAKNIQYF. DNA of the CDR3: TGCAGCGTTGAAGAAATGAGAGCCAAAAACATTCAGTACTTC.

In DNA form, the CDR3 reads TGTGCCAGTAGCTTACACGGGAGGGCGGAAACCGGGGAGCTGTTTTTT. Amino acid sequence: CASSLHGRAETGELFF. The J gene is TRBJ2-2, the V gene TRBV19; 8 nucleotides align to TRBD2. The ends lost 6 bases at V and 5 bases at J; junction bases unmatched: 11. The CDR3 covers 16 residues. Germline-derived CDR1 and CDR2 are LNHDA and SQIVND (reference sequence).

The chain links TRBV5-1 to TRBJ1-1; tentative D call: TRBD1 (5 bases). Germline assignment: CDR1 SGHRS and CDR2 YFSETQ. Between the trimmed V and J ends, which lost 4 bases and 1 base, there was a span of 20 bases. This CDR3 contains 17 residues. CDR3 coding DNA: TGCGCCAGCAGCGACTTGGGACGGCGGAGTAAGAACACTGAAGCTTTCTTT. Its protein is CASSDLGRRSKNTEAFF.

The rearrangement uses TRBV2 and TRBJ2-2; D is undetermined. The CDR3 runs to 16 residues. The germline gives CDR1 SNHLY, CDR2 FYNNEI. Trimming left V 4 bases short and J 0 bases short, with 12 bases between. CDR3 in DNA: TGTGCCAGCAGTGGAAGGACCCTGACGAACACCGGGGAGCTGTTTTTT. As protein: CASSGRTLTNTGELFF.

In this sample, this clone turned up a few times. One end of the junction varies from germline; a read error may be responsible. The genes are TRBV30 and TRBJ1-2; a weak D match, TRBD1 (6 bases). The V gene's germline CDR1 is GTSNPN and CDR2 SVGIG (reference sequence). This CDR3 has 14 residues. In DNA, the CDR3 is TGTGCCCGGAGACAGGCTGGGGCTAACTATGGCTACACCTTC. It is translated as CARRQAGANYGYTF.

This rearrangement joins TRBV10-3 to TRBJ2-3; TRBD1 matches at 10 bases. V was pared by 6 bases and J by 3 bases, with 3 bases of the junction left unmatched. Germline CDR1 reads ENHRY; CDR2 reads SYGVKD. This CDR3 is built from 14 residues. The CDR3 sequence: CAIRGQGNTDTQYF. The CDR3 nucleotides are TGTGCCATCAGGGGACAGGGGAATACAGATACGCAGTATTTT.

The chain joins TRBV29-1 to TRBJ2-1; TRBD2 matches 14 bases. Germline V gives CDR1 SQVTM, CDR2 ANQGSEA. J gave up 9 bases and V 3 bases, and 1 base lay outside the gene matches. This CDR3 contains 13 residues. CDR3 DNA sequence: TGCAGCGTTGAGGGACTAGCGGGGGTTGAGCAGTTCTTC. It specifies CSVEGLAGVEQFF.

The J gene is TRBJ1-1, the V gene TRBV28; the D gene is possibly TRBD1 (6 bases). CDR1 is MDHEN, CDR2 SYDVKM, per germline. Trimming left V 7 bases short and J 4 bases short, with 22 bases between. This CDR3 comprises 16 residues. The CDR3 coding sequence is TGTGCCAGCACTGGTCTCCCCGCCAGGGGAGGCACTGAAGCTTTCTTT. Encoded protein: CASTGLPARGGTEAFF.